This T cell receptor (beta chain) is from a study of blood T cells in healthy people across ages (dated by TCRdb to about 2015). Some background on the complete study: In model experiments, template switching captured about one uniquely barcoded TCR beta cDNA molecule for every two T cells. For two donors (one aged 18 to 30 and one aged 80 or older), the study analyzed two additional independent replicas of 1 million unique cDNA reads from the same blood draw. Using deep sequencing normalized with unique cDNA molecular identifiers, the study measured how TCR beta repertoire diversity changes with age. To avoid experimental bias, donors of different ages were distributed randomly across sequencing lanes. Donors were grouped into four age groups: young (average roughly 17 years), middle-aged (over 35), aged (around 62) and long-lived (around 80). The study at large found these results: The percentage of naive T cells measured by flow cytometry correlated strongly with observed TCR beta diversity. Bulk unsorted PBMC profiling prevented conclusive comparison of naive and antigen-experienced compartments. The CMV infection status of donors was not known, potentially confounding age-related changes in expanded clonotypes. Estimates of total diversity from one million sequenced T cells were regarded as lower bounds and underestimates. As age increased, observed TCR beta diversity per million T cells dropped in a roughly linear way, and a significant reduction was already evident by age about 40. Compared with the aged group, the long-lived group had more naive CD4+ T cells, fewer expanded clones and increased TCR diversity, a pattern suggesting age selection.

Trimming takes 4 bases from V and 6 bases from J, and the germline ends sit 12 bases apart. Its CDR3 holds 13 amino acids, cysteine through phenylalanine. Of the read, only the CDR3 DNA is kept; its 39 bases are in frame from base 1. According to the germline V gene, CDR1 reads SGHRS and CDR2 reads YFSETQ. A remark on this clonotype: There is no known antigen for this receptor. Base qualities are missing; no much larger clone stands one base away.

Library preparation used 5' RACE. Sequencing instrument: Illumina HiSeq 2500. A second PCR of roughly 7 to 11 cycles was performed with a sample-barcoded 5' primer and a J-beta primer mix. A unique molecular identifier was introduced onto each TCR beta cDNA molecule by a template-switch 5' adaptor carrying 12 random nucleotides. At least 2.5 million CDR3-containing paired-end reads were obtained from each sample. First-strand cDNA was synthesized from all RNA with the Mint cDNA synthesis kit, primed by a TRBC-specific oligonucleotide. All cDNA was treated with uracil-DNA glycosylase and then went through a first 18-cycle PCR with the universal primers M1SS and BC2_uni_R. In the source study's methods: For normalization, 1 million high-quality reads were randomly selected from each sample, with every read carrying a distinct molecular identifier. Instead of being binned into consensus sequences, reads with shared molecular identifiers were discarded. MiTCR, with a Q25 quality threshold and the strictest error-elimination algorithm, was used for CDR3 identification, clonotype clustering and error correction. Lower-bound total TCR beta diversity was estimated with a nonparametric unseen species model using Euler transformation. In TCRdb, the public reads were trimmed at Q25 with fastp and aligned with MiXCR, with productive beta chains retained. Each CDR3 protein appears once, grouped with its most common genes and DNA. None of the V and J calls come from the authors' own analysis; TCRdb made them. Within this sample are 540,000 or so distinct CDR3 sequences, with around half of them counted one time only. The ten top clones hold under 30% of the sample.

Donors were 35 to 40 systemically healthy Caucasian individuals from Russia aged roughly 6 to 100 years. Roughly 10 milliliters of peripheral blood were drawn from each donor into EDTA-treated Vacutainer tubes. PBMCs were isolated by Ficoll-Paque density-gradient centrifugation, with at least 6.5 million obtained per sample. Total RNA, at least 5 micrograms per sample, was extracted from PBMCs with Trizol reagent. Naive CD45RAhigh/CD27high T cell percentages were measured by flow cytometry on a PBMC aliquot from every donor. The clonotype was recovered from a man older than 75 in good health. The sequenced material came from blood. The chain couples TRBV5-1 to TRBJ2-3; perhaps TRBD1 is the D gene, with 5 bases matching. DNA sequence: TGCGCCAGCAGCAAAGGCAGGGTGGATACGCAGTATTTT. Its translation is CASSKGRVDTQYF.